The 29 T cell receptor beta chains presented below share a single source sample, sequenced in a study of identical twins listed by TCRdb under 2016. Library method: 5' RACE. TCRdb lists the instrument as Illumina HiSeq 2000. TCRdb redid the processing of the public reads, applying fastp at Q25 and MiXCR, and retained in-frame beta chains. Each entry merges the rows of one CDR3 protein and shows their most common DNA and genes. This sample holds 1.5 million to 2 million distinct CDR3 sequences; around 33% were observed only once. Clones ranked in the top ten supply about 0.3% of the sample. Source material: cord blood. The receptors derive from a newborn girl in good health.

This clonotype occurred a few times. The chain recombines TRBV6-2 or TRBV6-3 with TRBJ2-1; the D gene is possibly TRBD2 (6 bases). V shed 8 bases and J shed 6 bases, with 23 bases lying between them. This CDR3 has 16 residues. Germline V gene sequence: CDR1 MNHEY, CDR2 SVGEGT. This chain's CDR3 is CASCPPGDSHRNEQFF. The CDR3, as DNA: TGTGCCAGCTGCCCACCGGGGGACTCGCATCGCAATGAGCAGTTCTTC.

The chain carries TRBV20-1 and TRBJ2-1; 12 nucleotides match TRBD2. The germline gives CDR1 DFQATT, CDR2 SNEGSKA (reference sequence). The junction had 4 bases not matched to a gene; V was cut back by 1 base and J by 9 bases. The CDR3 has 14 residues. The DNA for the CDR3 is TGCAGTGCTAGAGTCCCTAGCGGGGGGGTTGAGCAGTTCTTC. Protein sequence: CSARVPSGGVEQFF.

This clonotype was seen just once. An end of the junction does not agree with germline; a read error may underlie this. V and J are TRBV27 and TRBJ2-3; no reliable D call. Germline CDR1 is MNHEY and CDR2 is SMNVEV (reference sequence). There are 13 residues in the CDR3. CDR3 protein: CASSPTLSGTHYF. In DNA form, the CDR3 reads TGTGCCAGCAGTCCGACCCTCTCGGGTACGCATTATTTT.

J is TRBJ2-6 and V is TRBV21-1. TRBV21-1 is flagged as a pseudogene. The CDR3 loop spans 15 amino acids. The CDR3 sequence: CASSMRGSGANVLTF. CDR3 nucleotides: TGTGCCAGCAGCATGCGCGGCTCTGGGGCCAACGTCCTGACTTTC.

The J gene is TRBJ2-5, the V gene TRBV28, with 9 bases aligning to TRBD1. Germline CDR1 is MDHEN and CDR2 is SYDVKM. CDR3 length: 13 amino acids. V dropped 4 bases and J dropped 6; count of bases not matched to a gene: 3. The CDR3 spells CASSSTGGKTQYF. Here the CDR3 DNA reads TGTGCCAGCAGTTCGACAGGGGGAAAGACCCAGTACTTC. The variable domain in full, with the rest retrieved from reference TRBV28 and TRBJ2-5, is DVKVTQSSRYLVKRTGEKVFLECVQDMDHENMFWYRQDPGLGLRLIYFSYDVKMKEKGDIPEGYSVSREKKERFSLILESASTNQTSMYLCASSSTGGKTQYFGPGTRLLVL.

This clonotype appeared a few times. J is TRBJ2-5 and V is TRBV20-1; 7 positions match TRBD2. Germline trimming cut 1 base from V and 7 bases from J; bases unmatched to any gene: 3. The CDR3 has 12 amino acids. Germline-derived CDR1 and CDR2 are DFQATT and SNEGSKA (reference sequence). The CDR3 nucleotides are TGCAGTGCTAGAGTGGCTAGCGGGACCCAGTACTTC. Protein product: CSARVASGTQYF.

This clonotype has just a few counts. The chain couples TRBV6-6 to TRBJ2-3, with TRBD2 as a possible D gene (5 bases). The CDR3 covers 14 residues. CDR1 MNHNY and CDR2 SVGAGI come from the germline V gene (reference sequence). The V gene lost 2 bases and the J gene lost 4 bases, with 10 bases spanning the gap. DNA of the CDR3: TGTGCCAGCAGTTACCGCCTAGCTGCAGATACGCAGTATTTT. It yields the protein CASSYRLAADTQYF.

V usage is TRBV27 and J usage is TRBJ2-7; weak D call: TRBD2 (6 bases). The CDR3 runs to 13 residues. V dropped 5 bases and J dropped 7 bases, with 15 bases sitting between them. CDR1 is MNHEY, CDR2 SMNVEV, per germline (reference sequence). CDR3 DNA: TGTGCCAGCAGTCTAGCGAGATCCAATGAGCAGTACTTC. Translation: CASSLARSNEQYF.

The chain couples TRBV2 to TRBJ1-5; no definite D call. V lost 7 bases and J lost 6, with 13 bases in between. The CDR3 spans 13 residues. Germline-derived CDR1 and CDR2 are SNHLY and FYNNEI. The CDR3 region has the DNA TGTGCCAGCACCCAAACCCCCATTCAGCCCCAGCATTTT. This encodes CASTQTPIQPQHF. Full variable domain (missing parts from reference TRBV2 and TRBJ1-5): EPEVTQTPSHQVTQMGQEVILRCVPISNHLYFYWYRQILGQKVEFLVSFYNNEISEKSEIFDDQFSVERPDGSNFTLKIRSTKLEDSAMYFCASTQTPIQPQHFGDGTRLSIL.

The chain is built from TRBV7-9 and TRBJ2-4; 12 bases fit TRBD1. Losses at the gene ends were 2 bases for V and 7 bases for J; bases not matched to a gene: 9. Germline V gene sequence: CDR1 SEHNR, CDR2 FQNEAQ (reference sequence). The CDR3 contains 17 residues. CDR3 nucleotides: TGTGCCAGCAGCTTACCCCGGGACAGGGGGCGAGGGAACATTCAGTACTTC. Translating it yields CASSLPRDRGRGNIQYF.

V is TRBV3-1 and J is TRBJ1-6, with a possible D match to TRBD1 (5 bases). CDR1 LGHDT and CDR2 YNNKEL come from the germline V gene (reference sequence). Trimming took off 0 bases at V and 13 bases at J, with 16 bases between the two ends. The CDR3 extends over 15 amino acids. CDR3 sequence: CASSQDGTRRAPLHF. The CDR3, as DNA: TGTGCCAGCAGCCAAGATGGGACGAGGAGAGCGCCCCTCCACTTT. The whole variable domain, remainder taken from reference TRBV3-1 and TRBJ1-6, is DTAVSQTPKYLVTQMGNDKSIKCEQNLGHDTMYWYKQDSKKFLKIMFSYNNKELIINETVPNRFSPKSPDKAHLNLHINSLELGDSAVYFCASSQDGTRRAPLHFGNGTRLTVT.

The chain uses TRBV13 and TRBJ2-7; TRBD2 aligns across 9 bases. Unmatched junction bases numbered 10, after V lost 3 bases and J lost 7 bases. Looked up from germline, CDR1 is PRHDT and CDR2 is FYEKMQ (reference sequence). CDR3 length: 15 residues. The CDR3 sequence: CASSFLAGLANEQYF. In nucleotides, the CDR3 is TGTGCCAGCAGCTTCCTAGCGGGATTGGCAAATGAGCAGTACTTC. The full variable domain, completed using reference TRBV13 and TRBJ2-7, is AAGVIQSPRHLIKEKRETATLKCYPIPRHDTVYWYQQGPGQDPQFLISFYEKMQSDKGSIPDRFSAQQFSDYHSELNMSSLELGDSALYFCASSFLAGLANEQYFGPGTRLTVT.

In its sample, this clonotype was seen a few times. The CDR3 DNA reads as TGTGCCAGCTCACCTACGGGACTAGCGGTACAAGAGACCCAGTACTTC. This encodes CASSPTGLAVQETQYF. The chain links TRBV18 to TRBJ2-5; 11 positions agree with TRBD2. Germline assignment: CDR1 KGHSH and CDR2 LQKENI. The V and J ends lost 3 bases and 2 bases, in that order; junction bases with no gene match: 5. CDR3 size: 16 residues.

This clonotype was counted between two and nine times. In nucleotides, the CDR3 is TGTGCCAGCAGTTACTCGAACAGAGTTAGTGAAAAACTGTTTTTT. Protein: CASSYSNRVSEKLFF. The chain carries TRBV6-5 and TRBJ1-4; no firm D call. V gave up 0 bases and J gave up 7 bases, with 12 bases separating them. The CDR3 has 15 amino acids. Per the germline V gene, CDR1 is MNHEY and CDR2 is SVGAGI.

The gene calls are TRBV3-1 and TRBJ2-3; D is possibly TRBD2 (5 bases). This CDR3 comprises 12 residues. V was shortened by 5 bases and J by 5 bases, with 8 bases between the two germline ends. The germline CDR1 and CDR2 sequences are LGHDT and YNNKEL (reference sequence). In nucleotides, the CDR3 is TGTGCCAGCAGCGGCGCGGGAGATACGCAGTATTTT. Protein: CASSGAGDTQYF.

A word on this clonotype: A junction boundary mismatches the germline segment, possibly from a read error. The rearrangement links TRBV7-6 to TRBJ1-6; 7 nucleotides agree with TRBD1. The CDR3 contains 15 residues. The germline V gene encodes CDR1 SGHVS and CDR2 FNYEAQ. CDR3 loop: CAGSLGGTANSPLHF. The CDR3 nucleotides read TGTGCCGGCAGCTTAGGGGGGACAGCTAATTCACCCCTCCACTTT. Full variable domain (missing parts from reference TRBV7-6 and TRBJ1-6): GAGVSQSPRYKVTKRGQDVALRCDPISGHVSLYWYRQALGQGPEFLTYFNYEAQQDKSGLPNDRFSAERPEGSISTLTIQRTEQRDSAMYRCAGSLGGTANSPLHFGNGTRLTVT.

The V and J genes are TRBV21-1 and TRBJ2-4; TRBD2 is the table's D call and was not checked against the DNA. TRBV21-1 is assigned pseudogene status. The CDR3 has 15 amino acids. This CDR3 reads CASSKEEGLAGEQYF. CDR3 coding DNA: TGTGCCAGCAGCAAAGAGGAGGGACTAGCGGGGGAGCAGTACTTC.

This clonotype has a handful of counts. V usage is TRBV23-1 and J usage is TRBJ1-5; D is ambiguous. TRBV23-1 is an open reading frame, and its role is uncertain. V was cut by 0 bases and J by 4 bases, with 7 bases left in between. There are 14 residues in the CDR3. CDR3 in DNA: TGCGCCAGCAGTCAATCAAAGGGAAATCAGCCCCAGCATTTT. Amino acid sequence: CASSQSKGNQPQHF.

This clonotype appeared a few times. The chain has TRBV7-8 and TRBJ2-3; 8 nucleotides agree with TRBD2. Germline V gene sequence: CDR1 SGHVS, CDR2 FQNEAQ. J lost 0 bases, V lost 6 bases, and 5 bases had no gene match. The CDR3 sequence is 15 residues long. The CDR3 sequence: CASRPRLASTDTQYF. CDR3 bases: TGTGCCAGCAGGCCCCGACTAGCGAGCACAGATACGCAGTATTTT.

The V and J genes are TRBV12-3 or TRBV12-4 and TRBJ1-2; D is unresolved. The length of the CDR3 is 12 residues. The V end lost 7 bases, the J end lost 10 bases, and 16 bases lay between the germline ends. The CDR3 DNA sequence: TGTGCCAGCACCTCCGACGGGTCGGTCTACACCTTC. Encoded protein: CASTSDGSVYTF.

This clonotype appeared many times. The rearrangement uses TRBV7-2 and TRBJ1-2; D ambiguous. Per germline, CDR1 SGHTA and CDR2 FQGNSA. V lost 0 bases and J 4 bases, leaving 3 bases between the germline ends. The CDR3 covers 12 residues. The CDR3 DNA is TGTGCCAGCAGCTTAGCGGTCTATGGCTACACCTTC. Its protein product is CASSLAVYGYTF. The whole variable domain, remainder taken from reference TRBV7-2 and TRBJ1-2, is GAGVSQSPSNKVTEKGKDVELRCDPISGHTALYWYRQSLGQGLEFLIYFQGNSAPDKSGLPSDRFSAERTGGSVSTLTIQRTQQEDSAVYLCASSLAVYGYTFGSGTRLTVV.

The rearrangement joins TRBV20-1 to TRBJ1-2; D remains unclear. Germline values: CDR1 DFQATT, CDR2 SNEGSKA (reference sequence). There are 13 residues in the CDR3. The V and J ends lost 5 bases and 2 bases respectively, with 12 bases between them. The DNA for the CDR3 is TGCAGTGCTCCAAACCAAGAGAACTATGGCTACACCTTC. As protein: CSAPNQENYGYTF.

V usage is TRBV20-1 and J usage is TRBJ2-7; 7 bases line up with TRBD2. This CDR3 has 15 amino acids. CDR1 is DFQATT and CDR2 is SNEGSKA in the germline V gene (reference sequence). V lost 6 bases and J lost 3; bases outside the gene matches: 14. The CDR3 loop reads CSARTLAERFYEQYF. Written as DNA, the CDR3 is TGCAGTGCCAGGACTCTAGCGGAGAGATTCTACGAGCAGTACTTC.

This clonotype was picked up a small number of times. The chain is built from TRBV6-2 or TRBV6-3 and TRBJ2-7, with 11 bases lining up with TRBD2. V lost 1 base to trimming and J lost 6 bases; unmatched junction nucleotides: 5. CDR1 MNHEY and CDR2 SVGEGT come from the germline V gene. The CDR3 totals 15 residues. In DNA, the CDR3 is TGTGCCAGCAGTTACTTAACTAGCGGGGGATCCGAGCAGTACTTC. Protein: CASSYLTSGGSEQYF.

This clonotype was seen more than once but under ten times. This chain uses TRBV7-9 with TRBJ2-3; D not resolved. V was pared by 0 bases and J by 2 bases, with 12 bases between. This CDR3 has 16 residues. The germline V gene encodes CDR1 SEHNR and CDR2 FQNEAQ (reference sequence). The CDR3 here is CASSLALRLLTDTQYF. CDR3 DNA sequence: TGTGCCAGCAGCTTAGCGCTCAGGCTTCTCACAGATACGCAGTATTTT.

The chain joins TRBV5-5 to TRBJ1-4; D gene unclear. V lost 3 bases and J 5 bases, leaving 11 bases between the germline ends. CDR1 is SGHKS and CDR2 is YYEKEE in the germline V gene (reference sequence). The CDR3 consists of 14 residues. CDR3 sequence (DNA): TGTGCCAGCAGCTGGACTTCGAGGAATGAAAAACTGTTTTTT. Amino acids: CASSWTSRNEKLFF.

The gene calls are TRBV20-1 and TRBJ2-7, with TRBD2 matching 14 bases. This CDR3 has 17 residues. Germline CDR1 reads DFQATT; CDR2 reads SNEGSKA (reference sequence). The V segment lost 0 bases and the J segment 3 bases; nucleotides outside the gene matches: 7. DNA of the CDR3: TGCAGTGCTAGAGAGGGGACTAGCGGGAGAACCCTCTACGAGCAGTACTTC. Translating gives CSAREGTSGRTLYEQYF.

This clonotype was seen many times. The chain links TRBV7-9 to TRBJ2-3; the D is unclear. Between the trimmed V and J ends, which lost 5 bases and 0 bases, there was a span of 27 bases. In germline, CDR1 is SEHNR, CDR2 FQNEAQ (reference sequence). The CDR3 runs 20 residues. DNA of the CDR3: TGTGCCAGCAGCCCGAACCGAAAAGCCGACAATAAGATTAGCACAGATACGCAGTATTTT. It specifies CASSPNRKADNKISTDTQYF. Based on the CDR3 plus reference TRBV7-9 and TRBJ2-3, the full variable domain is DTGVSQNPRHKITKRGQNVTFRCDPISEHNRLYWYRQTLGQGPEFLTYFQNEAQLEKSRLLSDRFSAERPKGSFSTLEIQRTEQGDSAMYLCASSPNRKADNKISTDTQYFGPGTRLTVL.

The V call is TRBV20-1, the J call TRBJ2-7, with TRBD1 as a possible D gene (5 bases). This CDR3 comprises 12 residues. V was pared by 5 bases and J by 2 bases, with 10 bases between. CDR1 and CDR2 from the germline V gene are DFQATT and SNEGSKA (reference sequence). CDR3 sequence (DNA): TGCAGTGCTCCTAAGACAGCCTACGAGCAGTACTTC. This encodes CSAPKTAYEQYF.